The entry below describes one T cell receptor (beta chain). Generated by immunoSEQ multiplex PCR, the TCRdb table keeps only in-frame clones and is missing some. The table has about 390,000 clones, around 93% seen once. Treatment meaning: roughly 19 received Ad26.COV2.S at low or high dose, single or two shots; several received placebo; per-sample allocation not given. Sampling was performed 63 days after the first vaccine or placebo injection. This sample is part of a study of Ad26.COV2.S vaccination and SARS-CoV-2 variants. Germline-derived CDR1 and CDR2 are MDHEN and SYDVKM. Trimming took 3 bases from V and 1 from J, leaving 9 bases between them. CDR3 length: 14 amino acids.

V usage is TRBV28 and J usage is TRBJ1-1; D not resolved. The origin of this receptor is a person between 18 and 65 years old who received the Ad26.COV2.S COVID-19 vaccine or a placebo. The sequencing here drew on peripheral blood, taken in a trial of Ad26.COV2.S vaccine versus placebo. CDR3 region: CASSLGRPNTEAFF. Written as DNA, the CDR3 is TGTGCCAGCAGTTTGGGCAGGCCGAACACTGAAGCTTTCTTT.